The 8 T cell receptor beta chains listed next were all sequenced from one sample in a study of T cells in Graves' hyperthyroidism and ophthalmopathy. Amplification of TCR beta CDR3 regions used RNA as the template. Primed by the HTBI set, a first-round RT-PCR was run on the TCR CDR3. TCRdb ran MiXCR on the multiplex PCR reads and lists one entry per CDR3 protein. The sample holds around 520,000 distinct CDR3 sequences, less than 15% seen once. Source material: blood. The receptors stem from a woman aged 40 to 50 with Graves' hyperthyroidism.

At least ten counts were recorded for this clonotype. This CDR3 reads CASSLVAGASYNEQFF. The CDR3 DNA reads TGCGCCAGCAGCTTGGTGGCGGGGGCATCCTACAATGAGCAGTTCTTC. The chain has TRBV5-1 and TRBJ2-1; maybe TRBD2 (7 bases). Trimming pared 0 bases from V and 1 base from J, leaving 11 bases between. The CDR3 sequence is 16 residues long. From germline, CDR1 is SGHRS and CDR2 YFSETQ.

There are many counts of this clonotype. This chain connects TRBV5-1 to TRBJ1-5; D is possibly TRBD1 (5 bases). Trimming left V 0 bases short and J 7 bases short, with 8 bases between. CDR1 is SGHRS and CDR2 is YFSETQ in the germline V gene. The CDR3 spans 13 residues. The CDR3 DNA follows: TGCGCCAGCAGCTTGGCCGAGGGGCAGCCCCAGCATTTT. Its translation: CASSLAEGQPQHF.

The CDR3: CASSLGASVSQETQYF. The CDR3 nucleotides are TGCGCCAGCAGCTTGGGTGCTAGCGTTAGTCAAGAGACCCAGTACTTC. V usage is TRBV5-1 and J usage is TRBJ2-5, with D maybe TRBD2 (6 bases). Germline lookup yields CDR1 SGHRS and CDR2 YFSETQ. The CDR3 consists of 16 residues. V lost 0 bases and J lost 2, with 14 bases in between.

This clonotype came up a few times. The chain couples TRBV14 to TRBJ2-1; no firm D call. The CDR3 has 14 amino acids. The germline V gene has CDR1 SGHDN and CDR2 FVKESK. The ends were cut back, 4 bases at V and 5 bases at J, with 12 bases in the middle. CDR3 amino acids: CASSLAAINNEQFF. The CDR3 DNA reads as TGTGCCAGCAGCCTGGCGGCTATTAACAATGAGCAGTTCTTC.

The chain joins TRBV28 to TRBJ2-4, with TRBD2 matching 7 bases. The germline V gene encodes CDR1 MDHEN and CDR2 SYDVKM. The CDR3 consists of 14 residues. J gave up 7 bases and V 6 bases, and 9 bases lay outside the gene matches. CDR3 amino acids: CASSPPMGGNIQYF. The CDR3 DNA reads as TGTGCCAGCAGCCCCCCAATGGGAGGGAACATTCAGTACTTC. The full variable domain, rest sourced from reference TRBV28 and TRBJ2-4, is DVKVTQSSRYLVKRTGEKVFLECVQDMDHENMFWYRQDPGLGLRLIYFSYDVKMKEKGDIPEGYSVSREKKERFSLILESASTNQTSMYLCASSPPMGGNIQYFGAGTRLSVL.

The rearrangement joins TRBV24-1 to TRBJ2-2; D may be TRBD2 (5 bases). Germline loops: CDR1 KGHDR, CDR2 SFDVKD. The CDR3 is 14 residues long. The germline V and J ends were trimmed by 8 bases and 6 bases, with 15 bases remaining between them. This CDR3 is CATTPADSPGELFF. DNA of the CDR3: TGTGCCACCACCCCCGCGGACTCACCCGGGGAGCTGTTTTTT.

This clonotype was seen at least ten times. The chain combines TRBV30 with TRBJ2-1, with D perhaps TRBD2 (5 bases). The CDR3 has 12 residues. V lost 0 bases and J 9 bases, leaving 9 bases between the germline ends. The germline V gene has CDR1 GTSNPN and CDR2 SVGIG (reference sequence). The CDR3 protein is CAWSVLGGEQFF. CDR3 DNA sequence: TGTGCCTGGAGTGTACTAGGCGGTGAGCAGTTCTTC.

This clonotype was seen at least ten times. Here the CDR3 reads CASSRRGLAGGSRTDTQYF. The CDR3 DNA follows: TGTGCCAGCAGCCGCAGGGGACTAGCGGGAGGGTCTCGCACAGATACGCAGTATTTT. This chain connects TRBV11-2 to TRBJ2-3, with 16 bases fitting TRBD2. This CDR3 has 19 amino acids. Trimming cost V 5 bases and J 1 base; bases outside gene matches: 9. Germline values: CDR1 SGHAT, CDR2 FQNNGV.